Listed below are T cell receptor beta chains from one sample, sequenced in a study of cytomegalovirus exposure and HLA in healthy donors. Assay: immunoSEQ multiplex PCR; the TCRdb copy retains only in-frame clones and omits some. The sample lists about 59,000 clones, 75% to 85% occurring once. The sequenced sample was PBMCs. All receptors come from a woman aged 40-49 years in good health and CMV-seronegative. Each CDR3 is given with its conserved first and last residue. D genes are given only for firm matches. Expanded clones are given a class, and other clones once, few, many or no size at all.

few	.	TRBV6-1	TRBJ2-5	TGTGCCAGCAGTAGACAGCACCAAGAGACCCAGTACTTC	CASSRQHQETQYF
.	TRBD2	TRBV7-2	TRBJ2-1	TGTGCCAGCAGCCGACTAGGACTAGCGGGAGGCCATGAGCAGTTCTTC	CASSRLGLAGGHEQFF
.	.	TRBV5-1	TRBJ2-7	TGCGCCAGCAGCTTGGGGCTCAGGGTAGCGGTCACCTACGAGCAGTACTTC	CASSLGLRVAVTYEQYF
.	.	TRBV19	TRBJ1-1	TGTGCCAGTAGTATCGGGGGGGGCGGCACTGAAGCTTTCTTT	CASSIGGGGTEAFF
.	.	TRBV11-1	TRBJ2-5	TGTGCCAGCAGCTTAGACCAGCGGGAGACCCAGTACTTC	CASSLDQRETQYF
.	.	TRBV25-1	TRBJ1-2	TGTGCCAGCAAAGGCGTGGGGGCTGAATATGGCTACACCTTC	CASKGVGAEYGYTF
once	.	TRBV19	TRBJ1-3	TGTGCCACCAGCAAGACAAGCCCTGGGAACACCATATATTTT	CATSKTSPGNTIYF
.	TRBD1	TRBV2	TRBJ1-5	TGTGCCAGCAGTCCTACAGGGGGCTGGCAGCCCCAGCATTTT	CASSPTGGWQPQHF
.	TRBD1	TRBV27	TRBJ1-1	TGTGCCAGCAGTTTCTCAGGGGGCTCTACTGAAGCTTTCTTT	CASSFSGGSTEAFF
.	.	TRBV9	TRBJ1-2	TGTGCCAGCAGCCTATCCTGGAGTGGGGGCGGGGGCTACACCTTC	CASSLSWSGGGGYTF
.	.	TRBV2	TRBJ1-1	TGTGCCAGCCATACAGGTTTCACTGAAGCTTTCTTT	CASHTGFTEAFF
.	.	TRBV7-3	TRBJ2-1	TGTGCCAGCAGCTTAACCCTATTGGATGAGCAGTTCTTC	CASSLTLLDEQFF
few	TRBD2	TRBV6-5	TRBJ2-7	TGTGCCAGCAGTTCACCGGGACTAGCGGGCACCTACGAGCAGTACTTC	CASSSPGLAGTYEQYF
few	.	TRBV10-3	TRBJ1-5	TGTGCCATCAGTGAGTCACCACATGGTCAGCCCCAGCATTTT	CAISESPHGQPQHF
.	TRBD2	TRBV18	TRBJ2-7	TGTGCCAGCTCAGCCCTAGCGGACTACGAGCAGTACTTC	CASSALADYEQYF
few	.	TRBV10-3	TRBJ1-4	TGTGCCATCAGAGGGGACAACCTTGAAAAACTGTTTTTT	CAIRGDNLEKLFF
.	.	TRBV4-1	TRBJ2-1	TGCGCCAGCAGCCAAGTCGCGTCCCATGAGCAGTTCTTC	CASSQVASHEQFF
.	TRBD2	TRBV4-1	TRBJ2-5	TGCGCCAGCAGCCCCCAGACTAGCGGGGAAGAGACCCAGTACTTC	CASSPQTSGEETQYF
.	TRBD2	TRBV9	TRBJ2-2	TGTGCCAGCAGCGAACTGACTAGCGGGAACACCGGGGAGCTGTTTTTT	CASSELTSGNTGELFF
.	.	TRBV7-5	TRBJ1-3	TGTGCCAGAAGCTTATGGGGGGGGAGAAACACCATATATTTT	CARSLWGGRNTIYF
.	.	TRBV28	TRBJ2-6	TGTGCCAGCAGTGTTCTGGGACACGGATCTGGGGCCAACGTCCTGACTTTC	CASSVLGHGSGANVLTF
.	.	TRBV30	TRBJ1-3	TGTGCCTTCCCCGGGGGGCCGACCTCTGGAAACACCATATATTTT	CAFPGGPTSGNTIYF